In this sample, the clone carrying this TCR beta chain turned up a few times. Its matching antigen is unknown. The data were taken from a study of early T cells in non-severe SARS-CoV-2 infection. Study-wide points: Matching with VDJdb favored anti-spike CD8 responses (missing private and CD4 specificities).

This CDR3 is built from 11 residues. V was trimmed by 7 bases and J by 8 bases, leaving 11 bases between them. cDNA molecules, individually, were tagged with unique molecular identifiers. TCRdb analysed the 5' RACE reads with MiXCR anew, one entry per CDR3 protein. The table shows tens of thousands of distinct CDR3 sequences, with under 10% occurring only once. This sequence was found in an adult who was a healthcare worker with PCR-confirmed SARS-CoV-2 infection or an uninfected control (not recorded which). Sequencing was performed on whole blood. This chain connects TRBV12-3 or TRBV12-4 to TRBJ1-2; possible D gene TRBD1, 6 bases. This CDR3 is CASTRGGGYTF. CDR3 DNA: TGTGCCAGCACCCGGGGGGGCGGCTACACCTTC.